The T cell receptor beta chain described here comes from a study of cytomegalovirus exposure and HLA in healthy donors. Study-wide results and caveats: In a later analysis, a genetic analysis reported fewer productive-TCR N-insertions in an Asian-associated ancestry cluster than the cohort average.

The PCR was carried out with 60 Vbeta primers and 13 Jbeta primers. Assay used: immunoSEQ multiplex PCR; TCRdb lists only in-frame clones, some missing. The sample includes approximately 140,000 clones, roughly 66% of them seen just once. Germline trimming cut 7 bases from V and 7 bases from J; bases unmatched to any gene: 10. CDR1 and CDR2 (germline): SNHLY, FYNNEI. This CDR3 is 14 amino acids long. This clone was found a few times. The antigen remains undetermined. The sequencing sample was made of PBMCs. V usage is TRBV2 and J usage is TRBJ2-7; 10 bases are a match to TRBD1. The receptor was derived from a woman aged 60-75 years in good health and CMV-seronegative. CDR3 residues: CASKEGTGVGEQYF. The CDR3 DNA follows: TGTGCCAGCAAGGAGGGGACAGGGGTAGGAGAGCAGTACTTC.